The source of this T cell receptor beta chain is a study of control samples from healthy donors and cancer patients. The CDR3 runs to 14 residues. Germline loops: CDR1 MNHEY, CDR2 SVGAGI. Deletions cut 1 base from V and 5 bases from J, with 12 bases between. Method: immunoSEQ multiplex PCR; TCRdb's copy keeps in-frame clones and lacks some. Here the sample spans roughly 30,000 clones, roughly nine tenths being singletons. The receptor's source is a female donor with melanoma. The sequenced sample was formalin-fixed, paraffin-embedded tissue. The chain joins TRBV6-5 to TRBJ2-7, with D possibly matching TRBD1 (6 bases). CDR3 in amino acids: CASSYWGQRHEQYF. The CDR3 region has the DNA TGTGCCAGCAGTTACTGGGGACAACGCCACGAGCAGTACTTC.